The 29 T cell receptor beta chains reported below all come from one sample, sequenced in a study of T cell responses to AZD1222 COVID-19 vaccine. Method: immunoSEQ multiplex PCR; TCRdb's copy keeps in-frame clones and lacks some. There are 140,000 to 150,000 clones in the sample; 75% to 90% occur only once, and about 1.5% lies in the top ten. Sequenced material: peripheral blood, taken on day 0 of AZD1222 vaccination. The receptors here all came from an adult in good health.

The V gene is TRBV4-2, the J gene TRBJ2-2; D gene uncertain. This CDR3 spans 13 amino acids. V shed 3 bases and J shed 9 bases, with 11 bases lying between them. The germline V gene has CDR1 LGHNA and CDR2 YNFKEQ. The DNA of the CDR3 is TGTGCCAGCAGCCATGCCCGGAACCGGGAGCTGTTTTTT. As protein: CASSHARNRELFF.

The chain uses TRBV2 and TRBJ2-3, with TRBD1 as a possible D gene (5 bases). Germline loops: CDR1 SNHLY, CDR2 FYNNEI. V was pared by 6 bases and J by 2 bases, with 15 bases between. The CDR3 is 15 amino acids. The CDR3 nucleotides are TGTGCCAGCAGGACAGACGACATCTCCACAGATACGCAGTATTTT. Translation gives CASRTDDISTDTQYF.

This sequence joins TRBV6-5 and TRBJ1-2; 7 bases are a match to TRBD1. CDR3 size: 13 residues. V was pared by 5 bases and J by 4 bases, with 4 bases of the junction left unmatched. CDR1 and CDR2 (germline): MNHEY, SVGAGI. The CDR3: CASSPQGIYGYTF. The CDR3 region has the DNA TGTGCCAGCAGTCCACAGGGGATCTATGGCTACACCTTC.

The rearrangement joins TRBV3-1 (or the pseudogene TRBV3-2) to TRBJ2-1; D could derive from TRBD1 or TRBD2 (5 bases each). The germline V gene encodes CDR1 LGHDT and CDR2 YNNKEL (reference sequence). This CDR3 is built from 15 residues. With 4 bases removed from V and 12 bases from J, the gap between germline ends came to 22 bases. CDR3 residues: CASSRKKGSPWGQFF. In DNA, the CDR3 is TGTGCCAGCAGCCGGAAGAAGGGGAGCCCTTGGGGGCAGTTCTTC.

The V gene is TRBV7-2, the J gene TRBJ1-2, with TRBD1 identical over 11 bases. With V trimmed by 5 bases and J by 4 bases, 9 bases remained unmatched. The CDR3 is 16 residues long. Per germline, CDR1 SGHTA and CDR2 FQGNSA. Here the CDR3 reads CASSPHGTGGVYGYTF. The CDR3 region has the DNA TGTGCCAGCAGCCCCCACGGGACAGGGGGAGTCTATGGCTACACCTTC.

This rearrangement joins TRBV7-6 to TRBJ1-4; TRBD1 is a possible D gene (6 bases). V lost 9 bases and J lost 2, with 19 bases in between. CDR3 length: 16 residues. Per the germline V gene, CDR1 is SGHVS and CDR2 is FNYEAQ. CDR3 sequence (DNA): TGTGCCAGTAAGCTTATGTCCCAGGGGACTAATGAAAAACTGTTTTTT. Translated, it gives CASKLMSQGTNEKLFF.

This clone was detected a few times. The rearrangement uses TRBV2 and TRBJ1-3; a weak D match, TRBD1 (6 bases). The V gene lost 0 bases and the J gene lost 6 bases, with 9 bases spanning the gap. The CDR3 covers 14 residues. CDR1 SNHLY and CDR2 FYNNEI come from the germline V gene. CDR3 protein: CASSEATGTNTIYF. CDR3 sequence (DNA): TGTGCCAGCAGTGAAGCAACAGGGACAAACACCATATATTTT.

A single count supports this clone. This sequence joins TRBV5-8 and TRBJ1-2; D remains unclear. Per the germline V gene, CDR1 is SGHTS and CDR2 is YDEGEE. CDR3 length: 12 amino acids. Trimming removed 6 bases from V and 8 bases from J, with 14 bases in between. CDR3 region: CASTQAPLGYTF. The CDR3, as DNA: TGTGCCAGCACTCAGGCTCCCTTGGGCTACACCTTC.

The gene calls are TRBV20-1 and TRBJ1-1; tentative D call: TRBD1 (5 bases). CDR3 length equals 13 residues. Trimming removed 3 bases from V and 0 bases from J, with 8 bases in between. Germline lookup yields CDR1 DFQATT and CDR2 SNEGSKA (reference sequence). As DNA, the CDR3 is TGCAGTGCTAGTAGGGGTATGAACACTGAAGCTTTCTTT. Its protein is CSASRGMNTEAFF.

The chain employs TRBV4-1 and TRBJ2-2; the D gene is possibly TRBD2 (6 bases). The CDR3 spans 17 residues. Germline V gene sequence: CDR1 MGHRA, CDR2 YSYEKL. Trimming removed 0 bases from V and 0 bases from J, with 11 bases in between. The CDR3 DNA follows: TGCGCCAGCAGCCAAGATTGGAGGGTCGCGAACACCGGGGAGCTGTTTTTT. Its translation: CASSQDWRVANTGELFF.

The rearrangement joins TRBV6-5 to TRBJ1-3; D remains unclear. Looked up from germline, CDR1 is MNHEY and CDR2 is SVGAGI. The V end was cut by 2 bases, the J end by 1 base, with 9 bases between. The CDR3 is made up of 15 amino acids. The CDR3 bases are TGTGCCAGCAGTTACGCAGGAGTTTCTGGAAACACCATATATTTT. Translated: CASSYAGVSGNTIYF.

This clone appeared once. This same CDR3 is encoded by further DNA sequences in the sample. V is TRBV5-6 and J is TRBJ1-1; no reliable D call. Trimming removed 0 bases at V and 0 bases at J, with 3 bases between. The germline V gene has CDR1 SGHDT and CDR2 YYEEEE. This CDR3 contains 13 residues. The CDR3 DNA follows: TGTGCCAGCAGCTTGGTATTGAACACTGAAGCTTTCTTT. It yields the protein CASSLVLNTEAFF.

The chain uses TRBV28 and TRBJ2-6; D gene uncertain. The CDR3 spans 18 residues. The V gene lost 5 bases and the J gene lost 0 bases, with 17 bases spanning the gap. Germline assignment: CDR1 MDHEN and CDR2 SYDVKM. CDR3: CASSPQPGSFSGANVLTF. The DNA of the CDR3 is TGTGCCAGCAGTCCTCAACCAGGTTCCTTCTCTGGGGCCAACGTCCTGACTTTC.

This sequence joins TRBV11-2 and TRBJ2-5, with 7 bases identical to TRBD1. V shed 5 bases, J shed 5 bases, and the junction held 8 bases outside the gene matches. This CDR3 comprises 14 residues. Germline V gene sequence: CDR1 SGHAT, CDR2 FQNNGV. The CDR3 is CASSEQGYGETQYF. Written as DNA, the CDR3 is TGTGCCAGCAGCGAACAGGGGTATGGGGAGACCCAGTACTTC.

CDR3 DNA sequence: TGTGCCAGTAGTATATCCCGGACAGCAGGAAACACCATATATTTT. Translating gives CASSISRTAGNTIYF. This chain connects TRBV19 to TRBJ1-3, with D maybe TRBD1 (6 bases). In germline, CDR1 is LNHDA, CDR2 SQIVND (reference sequence). V shed 2 bases and J shed 4 bases, with 12 bases lying between them. The CDR3 runs 15 residues.

The table lists this clone with a count of one. The chain employs TRBV5-1 and TRBJ2-1; maybe TRBD2 (5 bases). Germline assignment: CDR1 SGHRS and CDR2 YFSETQ. CDR3 length: 13 residues. Trimming removed 1 base from V and 8 bases from J, with 10 bases in between. This CDR3 is CASSLTGSYEQFF. In DNA form, the CDR3 reads TGCGCCAGCAGCTTGACTGGGAGCTATGAGCAGTTCTTC.

This sequence joins TRBV7-9 and TRBJ2-5; 9 nucleotides line up with TRBD2. CDR1 SEHNR and CDR2 FQNEAQ come from the germline V gene (reference sequence). The CDR3 consists of 15 residues. The J segment lost 4 bases and the V segment lost 1 base, leaving 4 bases of the junction unmatched. In DNA form, the CDR3 reads TGTGCCAGCAGCTTAGGTCTAGCGGGGACAGAGACCCAGTACTTC. Its protein is CASSLGLAGTETQYF.

This clone is a singleton in its sample. This chain connects TRBV20-1 to TRBJ1-1; D gene ambiguous. Germline-derived CDR1 and CDR2 are DFQATT and SNEGSKA (reference sequence). The CDR3 loop spans 11 amino acids. Trimming cost V 6 bases and J 3 bases, with 8 bases left between them. This CDR3 is CSAEYDTEAFF. CDR3 sequence (DNA): TGCAGTGCCGAATATGACACTGAAGCTTTCTTT.

This sequence joins TRBV3-1 (or the pseudogene TRBV3-2) and TRBJ1-2; no reliable D call. The germline V and J ends were trimmed by 1 base and 4 bases, with 10 bases remaining between them. Germline lookup yields CDR1 LGHDT and CDR2 YNNKEL (reference sequence). The CDR3 has 14 amino acids. CDR3 region: CASSQVVVGYGYTF. The CDR3 DNA sequence: TGTGCCAGCAGCCAAGTAGTCGTAGGCTATGGCTACACCTTC.

V and J are TRBV7-8 and TRBJ1-3; D is undetermined. The CDR3 is 16 residues long. The germline CDR1 and CDR2 sequences are SGHVS and FQNEAQ. The ends were cut back, 5 bases at V and 0 bases at J, with 14 bases in the middle. This chain's CDR3 is CASSLTPPPSGNTIYF. Here the CDR3 DNA reads TGTGCCAGCAGCCTAACCCCCCCTCCCTCTGGAAACACCATATATTTT.

The chain links TRBV5-6 to TRBJ1-2; a possible D gene is TRBD1 (6 bases). The CDR3 is 15 residues long. Germline V gene data show CDR1 as SGHDT and CDR2 as YYEEEE. Trimming pared 1 base from V and 4 bases from J, leaving 14 bases between. CDR3 region: CASSLSPGEVYGYTF. The DNA of the CDR3 is TGTGCCAGCAGCTTGTCTCCAGGGGAGGTCTATGGCTACACCTTC.

In regard to this clone: One end of the junction varies from germline; a read error may be responsible. The CDR3 region is CASIRQLNRPQHF. DNA for the CDR3: TGCGCCAGCATAAGACAGCTCAATCGGCCCCAGCATTTT. This chain uses TRBV5-1 with TRBJ1-5; a possible D gene is TRBD1 (5 bases). The CDR3 loop spans 13 amino acids. The germline V gene has CDR1 SGHRS and CDR2 YFSETQ.

This clone has only one observation. The rearrangement uses TRBV6-1 and TRBJ1-3; 7 bases are shared with TRBD1. CDR1 and CDR2 from the germline V gene are MNHNS and SASEGT. This CDR3 spans 14 amino acids. Trimming removed 1 base from V and 4 bases from J; junction bases left unmatched: 1. CDR3: CASSEGQGGNTIYF. In nucleotides, the CDR3 is TGTGCCAGCAGTGAAGGACAGGGCGGAAACACCATATATTTT.

The chain joins TRBV21-1 to TRBJ1-1. TRBV21-1 is an annotated pseudogene. The CDR3 is made up of 14 amino acids. CDR3 sequence (DNA): TGTGCCAGCAGCAAAGAGGGGGGCTGGACTGAAGCTTTCTTT. This translates into CASSKEGGWTEAFF.

The chain's CDR3 is CASSSQGYEQYF. CDR3 nucleotide sequence: TGTGCCAGCAGTTCCCAGGGGTACGAGCAGTACTTC. The chain recombines TRBV12-3 or TRBV12-4 with TRBJ2-7; D may be TRBD1 (6 bases). The CDR3 is 12 residues long. Trimming pared 4 bases from V and 4 bases from J, leaving 8 bases between.

This chain connects TRBV5-4 to TRBJ2-5; D not resolved. The CDR3 runs 14 residues. Trimming removed 6 bases at V and 7 bases at J, with 19 bases between. Germline V gene sequence: CDR1 SGHNT, CDR2 YYREEE (reference sequence). This CDR3 is CASTPDGKPGTQYF. CDR3 DNA: TGTGCCAGCACCCCTGACGGTAAACCTGGGACCCAGTACTTC.

The chain couples TRBV3-1 (or the pseudogene TRBV3-2) to TRBJ1-1; TRBD1 matches 11 bases. Germline values: CDR1 LGHDT, CDR2 YNNKEL (reference sequence). The V gene end was trimmed by 5 bases and the J gene end by 4 bases; junction bases not matched to a gene: 0. CDR3 length: 13 amino acids. The CDR3 loop reads CASSGTGGTEAFF. In DNA form, the CDR3 reads TGTGCCAGCAGCGGGACAGGGGGCACTGAAGCTTTCTTT.

The chain is built from TRBV12-5 and TRBJ1-2, with unresolved D. The CDR3 has 13 amino acids. Trimming left V 7 bases short and J 3 bases short, with 12 bases between. Germline V CDR1 and CDR2: LGHNT, FRNRAP. CDR3: CASVGRLDYGYTF. The CDR3 bases are TGTGCTAGTGTCGGGAGGCTGGACTATGGCTACACCTTC.

The chain is built from TRBV7-2 and TRBJ1-5; D possibly corresponds to TRBD1 (5 bases). CDR1 and CDR2 from the germline V gene are SGHTA and FQGNSA. The CDR3 totals 15 residues. V lost 2 bases to trimming and J lost 0 bases, with 8 bases between them. The CDR3 nucleotides are TGTGCCAGCAGCTTAAGACAGAATAGCAATCAGCCCCAGCATTTT. As protein: CASSLRQNSNQPQHF.